This section outlines one T cell receptor (beta chain) sequence together with its context. Its antigen remains unknown. These data belong to a study of cytomegalovirus exposure and HLA in healthy donors. Notes on the study in general: Sequencing had likely introduced a cluster of highly shared sequence variants as an artifact. As a later analysis showed, several of the most significant clusters appeared to be linked to common viral pathogens. Later on, an analysis tied 15,000 to 20,000 TCR beta sequences to HLA alleles at 0.05 false discovery rate.

Amplification used 60 Vbeta primers and 13 Jbeta primers. Profiled with immunoSEQ multiplex PCR; TCRdb holds only in-frame clones, not every one. This table has over 140,000 clones, approximately 84% appearing once. This clonotype originated in a man aged 25-45 years in good health and CMV-seropositive. The sequenced material came from PBMCs.

For the CDR3, the DNA is TGTGCCAGTAGTACCGGACAGGGGGCTGCTGGGGCCAACGTCCTGACTTTC. Amino acid sequence: CASSTGQGAAGANVLTF. The chain combines TRBV19 with TRBJ2-6; 11 bases fit TRBD1. After removal of 4 bases from V and 2 bases from J, the junction contained 4 bases not matched to a gene. CDR1 and CDR2 (germline): LNHDA, SQIVND (reference sequence). The length of the CDR3 is 17 residues.